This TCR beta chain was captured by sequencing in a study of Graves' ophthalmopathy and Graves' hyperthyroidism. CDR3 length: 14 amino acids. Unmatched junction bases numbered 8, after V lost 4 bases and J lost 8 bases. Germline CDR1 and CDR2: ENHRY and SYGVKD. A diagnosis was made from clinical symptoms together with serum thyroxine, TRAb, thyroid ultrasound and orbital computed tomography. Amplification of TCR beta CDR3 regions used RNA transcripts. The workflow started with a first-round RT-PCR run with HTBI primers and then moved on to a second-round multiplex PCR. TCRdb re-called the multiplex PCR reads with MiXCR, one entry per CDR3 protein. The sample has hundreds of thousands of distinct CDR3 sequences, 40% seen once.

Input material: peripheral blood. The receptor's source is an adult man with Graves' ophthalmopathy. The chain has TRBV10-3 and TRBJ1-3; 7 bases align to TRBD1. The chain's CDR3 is CAISAGTAGYTIYF. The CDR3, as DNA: TGTGCCATCAGTGCCGGGACAGCGGGCTACACCATATATTTT.